A single sample is the source of the 6 T cell receptor beta chains below, sequenced in a study of T-cell reconstitution after alpha-beta-depleted transplantation in children. This sample's TCRbeta library carried unique molecular identifier barcodes. Via MiXCR, TCRdb re-called the PCR reads, giving one row per CDR3 protein. This table has some 200,000 distinct CDR3 sequences, about 8.7% appearing once. Sequenced here: PBMCs, mostly from graft donor cells, sampled 360 days after TCRalphabeta/CD19-depleted stem cell transplant. These receptors all stem from a male patient aged 2-15 years who had a stem cell transplant for acute myeloid leukemia, so the T cells may come from the graft donor.

In this sample, this clonotype turned up a few times. The V call is TRBV12-3 or TRBV12-4, the J call TRBJ2-3; D not certain. CDR3 length: 15 residues. Trimming took 2 bases from V and 2 from J, leaving 11 bases between them. CDR3 sequence reads: CASSLWDKPTDTQYF. In DNA, the CDR3 is TGTGCCAGCAGTTTATGGGATAAACCCACAGATACGCAGTATTTT.

The chain is built from TRBV7-6 and TRBJ1-6, with 7 bases aligning to TRBD1. The CDR3 sequence is 14 residues long. V trimming: 4 bases; J trimming: 6 bases; junction bases outside the gene matches: 3. Germline CDR1 and CDR2: SGHVS and FNYEAQ. CDR3 sequence reads: CASSSGTANSPLHF. The CDR3 coding sequence is TGTGCCAGCAGCTCAGGGACAGCTAATTCACCCCTCCACTTT.

The table lists this clonotype with a few counts. The V and J genes are TRBV5-4 and TRBJ2-3; 9 bases agree with TRBD1. The CDR3 is made up of 14 amino acids. V lost 4 bases to trimming and J lost 6 bases; unmatched junction nucleotides: 6. Germline CDR1 reads SGHNT; CDR2 reads YYREEE (reference sequence). CDR3 nucleotides: TGTGCCAGCAGCCCCCGACAGGGGGGCGATACGCAGTATTTT. It specifies CASSPRQGGDTQYF.

This clonotype was seen ten or more times. CDR3 DNA: TGCAGTGCTAGACTAGCGGGAGTCTACGAGCAGTACTTC. This translates into CSARLAGVYEQYF. V gene TRBV20-1 combines with J gene TRBJ2-7, with 10 bases lining up with TRBD2. V lost 2 bases and J lost 3; bases outside the gene matches: 1. Germline values: CDR1 DFQATT, CDR2 SNEGSKA (reference sequence). The CDR3 consists of 13 residues.

This chain links TRBV5-1 with TRBJ1-3; no firm D call. The germline CDR1 and CDR2 sequences are SGHRS and YFSETQ. This CDR3 is built from 15 residues. V lost 0 bases and J lost 3, with 10 bases in between. DNA of the CDR3: TGCGCCAGCAGCTTGGAATCAGGCGTTGGAAACACCATATATTTT. This gives the protein CASSLESGVGNTIYF.

This rearrangement joins TRBV4-3 to TRBJ2-2; the match to TRBD2 covers 13 bases. Trimming removed 5 bases from V and 4 bases from J; junction bases left unmatched: 4. This CDR3 is built from 16 residues. CDR1 is LGHNA and CDR2 is YSLEER in the germline V gene. CDR3 sequence: CASSKGTSGITGELFF. CDR3 sequence (DNA): TGCGCCAGCAGCAAAGGGACTAGCGGGATCACCGGGGAGCTGTTTTTT.